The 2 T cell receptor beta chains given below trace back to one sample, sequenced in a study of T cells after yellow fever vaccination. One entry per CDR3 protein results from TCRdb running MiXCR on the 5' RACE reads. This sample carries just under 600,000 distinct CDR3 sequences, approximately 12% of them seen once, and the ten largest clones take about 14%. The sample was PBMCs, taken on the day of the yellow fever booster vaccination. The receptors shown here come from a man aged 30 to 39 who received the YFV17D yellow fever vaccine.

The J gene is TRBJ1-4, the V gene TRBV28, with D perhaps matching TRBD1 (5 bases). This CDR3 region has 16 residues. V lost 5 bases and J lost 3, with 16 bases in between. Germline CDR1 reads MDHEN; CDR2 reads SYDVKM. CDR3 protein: CASSAGAGKANEKLFF. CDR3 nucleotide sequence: TGTGCCAGCAGTGCAGGCGCAGGGAAAGCTAATGAAAAACTGTTTTTT.

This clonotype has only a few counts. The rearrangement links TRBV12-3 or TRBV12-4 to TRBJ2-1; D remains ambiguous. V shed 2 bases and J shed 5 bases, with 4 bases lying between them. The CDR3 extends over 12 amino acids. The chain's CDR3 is CASSLLDNEQFF. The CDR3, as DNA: TGTGCCAGCAGTTTACTAGACAATGAGCAGTTCTTC.